The source of this T cell receptor (beta chain) is a study of blood T cell repertoires in COVID-19. The germline V gene has CDR1 SGHTA and CDR2 FQGTGA. The CDR3 runs to 16 residues. V dropped 5 bases and J dropped 2; count of bases not matched to a gene: 7. How the authors handled the data: Researchers report that nucleated cell counts were estimated from reference gene primer amplification. This table comes from immunoSEQ multiplex PCR, and its TCRdb copy is limited to in-frame clones, with some not included. That table furnishes V, J and clone size, whereas the DNA furnished D and trimming. The table records roughly 300,000 clones, 86% of them present only once.

The V and J genes are TRBV7-3 and TRBJ2-2; 8 bases fit TRBD1. Sequenced input: peripheral blood. The origin of this receptor is a woman in her 50s with acute or convalescent COVID-19. CDR3 nucleotides: TGTGCCAGCAGCCCCCCGGACAGGGCAAACACCGGGGAGCTGTTTTTT. It encodes CASSPPDRANTGELFF. Drawing the rest from reference TRBV7-3 and TRBJ2-2, the complete variable domain is GAGVSQTPSNKVTEKGKYVELRCDPISGHTALYWYRQSLGQGPEFLIYFQGTGAADDSGLPNDRFFAVRPEGSVSTLKIQRTERGDSAVYLCASSPPDRANTGELFFGEGSRLTVL.